Listed below are T cell receptor beta chains from one sample, sequenced in a study of cytomegalovirus exposure and HLA in healthy donors. Using immunoSEQ multiplex PCR, the repertoire was profiled, and TCRdb retains in-frame clones only, with some absent. The sample holds 150,000 to 200,000 clones, more than 65% seen once. Sequencing input: PBMCs. The receptors stem from a woman aged 25 to 39 in good health and CMV-seronegative. The CDR3 runs from the conserved cysteine through the conserved F or W.

v_call cdr3_aa
TRBV19 CATQQTGGTYEQYF
TRBV11-2 CASRGLVLQNNEQFF
TRBV2 CASSVLSGAYNEQFF
TRBV7-9 CASSLVYEGAGKNIQYF
TRBV7-6 CASSPQPQETQYF
TRBV5-1 CASSFAGTSGTDTQYF
TRBV18 CASSPGRAPYEQYF
TRBV7-8 CASSYRNRGLDTQYF
TRBV5-4 CASSFPGINTIYF
TRBV5-4 CASSLEAGGYEQYF
TRBV6-6 CASTLNTEAFF
TRBV5-4 CASSLEGGVDFDEQFF
TRBV10-2 CASRFSGGRATYEQYF
TRBV27 CASSFGGNYGGYTF
TRBV5-1 CASGSTSGATDTQYF
TRBV29-1 CSAGTSRLGYEQYF
TRBV5-4 CASSLDPGGWETQYF
TRBV2 CASTGTGVREQFF
TRBV5-6 CASSLGATSGGADTQYF
TRBV18 CASSFQGAVNEQYF
TRBV5-1 CASSHGTGQEKLFF
TRBV7-9 CASSLARGRGYEQYF
TRBV2 CASSPMTGGYEQYF
TRBV7-2 CANSLVSGLAGIKYEQYF
TRBV19 CASRIGRRYGTGELFF
TRBV30 CAWRGTGSGETQYF
TRBV19 CASSTRQWEGAFF
TRBV7-9 CASSIAGFDDNEQFF
TRBV21-1 CATPSGRAGNGELFF
TRBV7-9 CASSLEGQNTGELFF
TRBV15 CATSRDPAGYSNQPQHF
TRBV29-1 CSVEDLGSEQYF
TRBV6-6 CASSRSTSGLDEQYF
TRBV28 CASRGDRGSYGYTF
TRBV5-1 CASSEGITGGGTGELFF
TRBV4-3 CASSQEAGRSEKLFF
TRBV10-3 CAISEVGGGNQPQHF
TRBV5-8 CASSRVAEYQETQYF
TRBV29-1 CSVRGEFDKNIQYF
TRBV5-1 CASSLVGGRGYTF
TRBV10-3 CAISESAGNNQPQHF
TRBV5-1 CASSVAGRETQYF